This T cell receptor (beta chain) emerged from a study of T-cell reconstitution after alpha-beta-depleted transplantation in children. A word on this clonotype: A much bigger clone sits one base away, suggesting this may be a read error.

TCRbeta library construction was performed incorporating unique molecular identifiers. TCRdb reanalysed the PCR reads using MiXCR and keeps one entry per CDR3 protein. The data hold about 610,000 distinct CDR3 sequences, with 8% to 11% observed a single time. Germline lookup yields CDR1 MNHEY and CDR2 SVGEGT. The CDR3 contains 11 residues. V lost 4 bases and J 3 bases, leaving 1 base between the germline ends. This rearrangement joins TRBV6-2 or TRBV6-3 to TRBJ2-4; D call uncertain. Source: PBMCs from the stem cell graft donor, taken from the stem cell graft. This clonotype was sampled from a human donor who donated a stem cell graft to a child with acute myeloid leukemia. In DNA form, the CDR3 reads TGTGCCAGCAGTTTCAAAAACATTCAGTACTTC. Encoded protein: CASSFKNIQYF.